This T cell receptor beta chain was recovered during a study of blood T cell repertoires in COVID-19. Method: immunoSEQ multiplex PCR; TCRdb's copy keeps in-frame clones and lacks some. The table shows fewer than 600,000 clones, with 88% occurring only once. Between the trimmed V and J ends, which lost 6 bases and 0 bases, there was a span of 12 bases. This CDR3 is 14 amino acids long. Germline CDR1 is SGHTA and CDR2 is FQGNSA. The source material was PBMCs or T cells enriched from blood (not recorded which). The receptor was derived from a middle-aged woman who had recovered from COVID-19. The chain links TRBV7-2 to TRBJ2-7, with a possible D match to TRBD1 (5 bases). The CDR3 protein is CASSQWTLSYEQYF. The DNA of the CDR3 is TGTGCCAGCAGTCAGTGGACACTCTCCTACGAGCAGTACTTC.